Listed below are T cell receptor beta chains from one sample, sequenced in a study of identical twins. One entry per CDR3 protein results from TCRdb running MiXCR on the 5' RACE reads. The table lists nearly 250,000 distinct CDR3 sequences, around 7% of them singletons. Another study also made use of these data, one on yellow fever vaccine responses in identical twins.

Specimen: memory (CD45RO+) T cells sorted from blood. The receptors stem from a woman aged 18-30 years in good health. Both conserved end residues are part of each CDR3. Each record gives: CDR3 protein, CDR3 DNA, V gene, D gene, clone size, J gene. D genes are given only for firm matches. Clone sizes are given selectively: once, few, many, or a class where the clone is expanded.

cdr3_aa: CASSQDRGAGELFF
cdr3_nt: TGTGCCAGCAGCCAAGATAGGGGGGCCGGGGAGCTGTTTTTT
v_call: TRBV4-2
d_call: NA
clone_size: many
j_call: TRBJ2-2

cdr3_aa: CASSQDLYTGGYTF
cdr3_nt: TGCGCCAGCAGCCAAGATCTCTACACCGGGGGCTACACCTTC
v_call: TRBV4-1
d_call: NA
clone_size: many
j_call: TRBJ1-2

cdr3_aa: CASSQLFAPGAFF
cdr3_nt: TGCGCCAGCAGCCAACTGTTTGCGCCCGGAGCTTTCTTT
v_call: TRBV4-1
d_call: NA
clone_size: NA
j_call: TRBJ1-1

cdr3_aa: CASSFGPLNTGELFF
cdr3_nt: TGTGCCAGCAGCTTTGGACCGCTGAACACCGGGGAGCTGTTTTTT
v_call: TRBV7-2
d_call: NA
clone_size: many
j_call: TRBJ2-2

cdr3_aa: CASSQGVNVQYF
cdr3_nt: TGTGCCAGCAGCCAAGGGGTGAATGTGCAGTATTTT
v_call: TRBV3-1
d_call: NA
clone_size: NA
j_call: TRBJ2-3

cdr3_aa: CASSLEATSSPLHF
cdr3_nt: TGTGCCAGCAGTTTAGAGGCCACGAGTTCACCCCTCCACTTT
v_call: TRBV12-3/TRBV12-4
d_call: NA
clone_size: many
j_call: TRBJ1-6

cdr3_aa: CASSQGQGTTGELFF
cdr3_nt: TGTGCCAGCAGCCAGGGACAGGGGACTACCGGGGAGCTGTTTTTT
v_call: TRBV3-1
d_call: TRBD1
clone_size: NA
j_call: TRBJ2-2

cdr3_aa: CASSVASLNQETQYF
cdr3_nt: TGTGCCAGCAGCGTGGCTAGCCTTAACCAAGAGACCCAGTACTTC
v_call: TRBV9
d_call: NA
clone_size: few
j_call: TRBJ2-5

cdr3_aa: CSARQYYGYTF
cdr3_nt: TGCAGTGCTCGACAGTACTATGGCTACACCTTC
v_call: TRBV20-1
d_call: NA
clone_size: NA
j_call: TRBJ1-2

cdr3_aa: CATSDLTGTGSTDTQYF
cdr3_nt: TGTGCCACCAGTGATCTCACCGGGACAGGTTCGACAGATACGCAGTATTTT
v_call: TRBV24-1
d_call: TRBD1
clone_size: few
j_call: TRBJ2-3

cdr3_aa: CSASRGPETQYF
cdr3_nt: TGCAGTGCTAGTAGGGGTCCAGAGACCCAGTACTTC
v_call: TRBV20-1
d_call: NA
clone_size: few
j_call: TRBJ2-5

cdr3_aa: CASSRESPNTGELFF
cdr3_nt: TGCGCCAGCAGTCGGGAGTCCCCGAACACCGGGGAGCTGTTTTTT
v_call: TRBV5-1
d_call: NA
clone_size: few
j_call: TRBJ2-2

cdr3_aa: CASSGRWYNEQFF
cdr3_nt: TGTGCCAGCAGTGGAAGGTGGTACAATGAGCAGTTCTTC
v_call: TRBV6-1
d_call: NA
clone_size: NA
j_call: TRBJ2-1

cdr3_aa: CSARSWVTGNTIYF
cdr3_nt: TGCAGTGCTAGATCGTGGGTAACTGGAAACACCATATATTTT
v_call: TRBV20-1
d_call: NA
clone_size: NA
j_call: TRBJ1-3

cdr3_aa: CASGTGPQETQYF
cdr3_nt: TGTGCCAGCGGGACAGGGCCCCAAGAGACCCAGTACTTC
v_call: TRBV6-1
d_call: TRBD1
clone_size: NA
j_call: TRBJ2-5

cdr3_aa: CASSQAPGHSWIF
cdr3_nt: TGTGCCAGCAGCCAAGCCCCCGGACATTCATGGATCTTC
v_call: TRBV3-1
d_call: NA
clone_size: many
j_call: TRBJ2-1